This entry is about one T cell receptor beta chain. These data belong to a study of blood T cell repertoires in COVID-19. The CDR3 runs to 15 residues. Trimming shortened V by 3 bases and J by 5 bases, and 17 bases separated the two germline ends. In germline, CDR1 is SGDLS, CDR2 YYNGEE. Only in-frame clones appear in the TCRdb table, and some are missing; sequencing was by immunoSEQ multiplex PCR. The data contain about 35,000 clones, 83% of them singletons. Sequenced: peripheral blood. The receptor was isolated from a man over 45 with acute or convalescent COVID-19. This rearrangement joins TRBV9 to TRBJ2-5, with D perhaps TRBD2 (6 bases). In nucleotides, the CDR3 is TGTGCCAGCAGCGCCGGAGGGAGGTTTGTCGAGACCCAGTACTTC. Its protein product is CASSAGGRFVETQYF.